Below are 20 T cell receptor beta chains sequenced from a single sample in a study of identical twins. MiXCR, applied by TCRdb to the 5' RACE reads, yields one record per CDR3 protein. The top ten clones hold 10% of a sample with about 240,000 distinct CDR3 sequences, over 9.5% of them seen once. Sequences were obtained from memory T cells sorted from blood. The receptors derive from a man between 50 and 59 years old in good health.

This chain connects TRBV7-2 to TRBJ2-5; D is unclear. This CDR3 has 15 residues. Trimming removed 1 base from V and 3 bases from J, with 12 bases in between. Germline CDR1 and CDR2: SGHTA and FQGNSA. The CDR3 nucleotides are TGTGCCAGCAGCTTAGTAGCTGGGTTGAAAGAGACCCAGTACTTC. Its translation is CASSLVAGLKETQYF.

This clonotype was counted many times. This chain uses TRBV7-9 with TRBJ2-5; perhaps TRBD1 as D (5 bases). The CDR3 totals 12 residues. V lost 9 bases to trimming and J lost 4 bases, with 12 bases between them. In germline, CDR1 is SEHNR, CDR2 FQNEAQ (reference sequence). The CDR3 loop is CASPTGGETQYF. For the CDR3, the DNA is TGTGCCAGTCCTACAGGTGGAGAGACCCAGTACTTC.

CDR3 loop: CASSAGQTPGPQHF. The CDR3 nucleotides read TGTGCCAGCAGCGCCGGACAGACTCCGGGGCCCCAGCATTTT. The chain carries TRBV9 and TRBJ1-5; perhaps TRBD1 as D (6 bases). The V gene's germline CDR1 is SGDLS and CDR2 YYNGEE. V lost 3 bases and J 9 bases, leaving 16 bases between the germline ends. The CDR3 is made up of 14 amino acids.

This clonotype was seen more than once but under ten times. CDR3 protein: CASRRGADTQYF. The CDR3 nucleotides are TGTGCCAGCAGGAGGGGGGCAGATACGCAGTATTTT. This chain connects TRBV6-6 to TRBJ2-3, with D possibly called TRBD1 or TRBD2 (6 bases each). The CDR3 totals 12 residues. Germline-derived CDR1 and CDR2 are MNHNY and SVGAGI (reference sequence). The V end lost 6 bases, the J end lost 4 bases, and 8 bases lay between the germline ends.

This chain joins TRBV3-1 and TRBJ2-3; D is perhaps TRBD2 (7 bases). V was cut by 6 bases and J by 4 bases, with 17 bases left in between. Germline loops: CDR1 LGHDT, CDR2 YNNKEL (reference sequence). The CDR3 extends over 15 amino acids. CDR3 bases: TGTGCCAGCAGAGGAGGGGGGGCCCGCCCAGATACGCAGTATTTT. It translates to CASRGGGARPDTQYF.

This clonotype has ten or more counts. The chain links TRBV20-1 to TRBJ2-4; D remains ambiguous. Trimming cost V 2 bases and J 1 base, with 6 bases left between them. CDR1 DFQATT and CDR2 SNEGSKA come from the germline V gene (reference sequence). The CDR3 consists of 13 residues. The CDR3 DNA follows: TGCAGTGCTAGAAATAGGGCCAAAAACATTCAGTACTTC. Translation gives CSARNRAKNIQYF.

This clonotype is hyperexpanded by share. The chain carries TRBV6-1 and TRBJ2-3; the D gene is possibly TRBD2 (6 bases). Germline CDR1 and CDR2: MNHNS and SASEGT. The CDR3 consists of 14 residues. The ends were cut back, 7 bases at V and 2 bases at J, with 13 bases in the middle. The CDR3 DNA is TGTGCCAGCATGGACCGGGGACTCACAGATACGCAGTATTTT. Translating it yields CASMDRGLTDTQYF.

The V and J genes are TRBV3-1 and TRBJ2-2; weak D call: TRBD1 (6 bases). The CDR3 loop spans 14 amino acids. Trimming removed 4 bases at V and 7 bases at J, with 13 bases between. The germline gives CDR1 LGHDT, CDR2 YNNKEL (reference sequence). CDR3: CASSRLQGGGELFF. The CDR3 bases are TGTGCCAGCAGCCGCCTACAGGGTGGCGGGGAGCTGTTTTTT.

In its sample, this clonotype was seen many times. The chain links TRBV7-9 to TRBJ1-1, with D perhaps matching TRBD1 (5 bases). CDR1 and CDR2 (germline): SEHNR, FQNEAQ (reference sequence). The V end was cut by 5 bases, the J end by 5 bases, with 18 bases between. CDR3 length: 15 residues. Here the CDR3 DNA reads TGTGCCAGCAGCAGGGACCAGGTTCGGGGTACTGAAGCTTTCTTT. The encoded protein is CASSRDQVRGTEAFF.

This clonotype was found a few times. This chain links TRBV19 with TRBJ2-2; 8 nucleotides match TRBD1. With 6 bases clipped from V and 2 bases from J, the junction kept 14 bases outside the gene matches. This CDR3 has 18 amino acids. CDR1 is LNHDA, CDR2 SQIVND, per germline (reference sequence). The chain's CDR3 is CASRRGGTGALNTGELFF. CDR3 DNA sequence: TGTGCCAGTAGAAGAGGCGGGACAGGCGCTCTTAACACCGGGGAGCTGTTTTTT.

The CDR3 here is CASSLGTSGTYEQYF. DNA of the CDR3: TGCGCCAGCAGCTTGGGGACTAGCGGGACCTACGAGCAGTACTTC. This rearrangement joins TRBV5-1 to TRBJ2-7; 12 bases map to TRBD2. J was trimmed by 2 bases and V by 0 bases; bases with no gene match: 0. The CDR3 has 15 amino acids. In germline, CDR1 is SGHRS, CDR2 YFSETQ.

This clonotype came up many times. This rearrangement joins TRBV10-3 to TRBJ2-2; 11 bases align to TRBD2. J was trimmed by 2 bases and V by 7 bases; bases with no gene match: 3. CDR3 length equals 15 residues. Germline V gene sequence: CDR1 ENHRY, CDR2 SYGVKD. The CDR3 region has the DNA TGTGCCATCAAGGGGACTAGCGGAAACACCGGGGAGCTGTTTTTT. This gives the protein CAIKGTSGNTGELFF.

This clonotype was detected many times. This chain uses TRBV28 with TRBJ2-7, with 7 nucleotides matching TRBD1. The CDR3 totals 16 residues. Germline assignment: CDR1 MDHEN and CDR2 SYDVKM. V lost 1 base, J lost 2 bases, and 8 bases stayed unmatched. CDR3: CASSLLGTAVAYEQYF. In DNA, the CDR3 is TGTGCCAGCAGTTTATTAGGGACAGCTGTGGCCTACGAGCAGTACTTC.

This clonotype was detected only a few times. The chain recombines TRBV11-2 with TRBJ1-4; D perhaps matches TRBD1 (5 bases). In germline, CDR1 is SGHAT, CDR2 FQNNGV. The CDR3 is 15 amino acids. Between the trimmed V and J ends, which lost 4 bases and 7 bases, there was a span of 16 bases. CDR3 region: CASSSNRGIGEKLFF. The CDR3 DNA sequence: TGTGCCAGCAGCTCGAATAGGGGAATAGGTGAAAAACTGTTTTTT.

This clonotype was recorded many times. The chain is built from TRBV7-9 and TRBJ2-1; TRBD2 matches 8 bases. The CDR3 is made up of 16 amino acids. CDR1 SEHNR and CDR2 FQNEAQ come from the germline V gene (reference sequence). V gave up 1 base and J gave up 5 bases; unmatched junction bases: 7. The CDR3 nucleotides read TGTGCCAGCAGCTTAGGTAGCGGGATGGAAAACAATGAGCAGTTCTTC. It specifies CASSLGSGMENNEQFF.

The chain joins TRBV20-1 to TRBJ2-4; 12 nucleotides align to TRBD1. The V gene end was trimmed by 6 bases and the J gene end by 3 bases; junction bases not matched to a gene: 15. The germline V gene has CDR1 DFQATT and CDR2 SNEGSKA (reference sequence). The CDR3 is 18 amino acids. This CDR3 reads CSATPRDRGRLGKNIQYF. The CDR3 bases are TGCAGTGCAACCCCACGGGACAGGGGGCGCTTAGGCAAAAACATTCAGTACTTC.

The chain links TRBV3-1 to TRBJ1-2, with D possibly being TRBD1 (5 bases). This CDR3 spans 15 amino acids. Trimming left V 1 base short and J 7 bases short, with 16 bases between. Germline-derived CDR1 and CDR2 are LGHDT and YNNKEL (reference sequence). The DNA of the CDR3 is TGTGCCAGCAGCCAAGTTAATCGGGGGAAGGCTGGCTACACCTTC. Translation: CASSQVNRGKAGYTF.

This clonotype has only a few counts. The rearrangement uses TRBV9 and TRBJ2-1; the D gene is possibly TRBD1 (5 bases). This CDR3 spans 14 amino acids. Germline V gene sequence: CDR1 SGDLS, CDR2 YYNGEE. With 0 bases removed from V and 9 bases from J, the gap between germline ends came to 13 bases. DNA for the CDR3: TGTGCCAGCAGCGTAGATCAGGGATTGGGTGAGCAGTTCTTC. This encodes CASSVDQGLGEQFF.

Ten or more counts support this clonotype. The chain joins TRBV20-1 to TRBJ1-5, with D possibly being TRBD1 (5 bases). This CDR3 has 14 residues. V lost 3 bases to trimming and J lost 0 bases, with 9 bases between them. The germline V gene has CDR1 DFQATT and CDR2 SNEGSKA (reference sequence). CDR3: CSARDTYSNQPQHF. CDR3 nucleotide sequence: TGCAGTGCTAGGGACACCTATAGCAATCAGCCCCAGCATTTT.

This clonotype was counted only a few times. The V call is TRBV20-1, the J call TRBJ2-3; the match to TRBD2 covers 10 bases. The V and J ends lost 0 bases and 2 bases, in that order; junction bases with no gene match: 8. CDR1 and CDR2 (germline): DFQATT, SNEGSKA (reference sequence). The CDR3 consists of 17 residues. CDR3 region: CSARDNVLAGPTDTQYF. CDR3 bases: TGCAGTGCTAGAGATAATGTACTAGCGGGACCCACAGATACGCAGTATTTT.